The subject of this entry is one T cell receptor beta chain. Its binding antigen is unknown. Within one base of it there is no much larger clone, and no base qualities were kept. The data derive from a study of shared clonotypes between healthy human individuals (dated by TCRdb to the early 2020s). A note on the overall study: A few men and a couple of women, aged 18 to 49 years, made up the cohort. For each donor, three plates each were used for CD4 naive and CD4 memory, two plates were used for CD8 naive, and one plate was used for CD8 memory. To estimate repertoire size and how much clonotype sharing occurs between individuals, the study deeply sequenced the blood TCR repertoires of five healthy adults. Libraries were prepared and TCR repertoires were sequenced by different laboratories using diverse techniques, in order to increase sequencing depth and limit assay-specific biases. Leukapheresis yielded between about 0.9 and 10 billion PBMCs per donor.

The CDR3 runs 12 amino acids, cysteine and phenylalanine included. The sequence is cut down to CDR3 DNA, 36 bases in frame from base 1. Relative to germline, V is 5 bases shorter and J is 4 bases shorter, with 8 bases between their ends. CDR1 and CDR2, looked up from the germline V gene, are ENHRY and SYGVKD. What the research found in general, with its limitations: Pairwise subsampling indicated that sequencing depth was expected to affect the degree of clonotype sharing among donors. Rarefaction of sorted-subset datasets indicated incomplete sequencing despite the large sequencing depth. The genetic and exposure-history diversity represented was limited by the small number of donors. Compared with non-shared clonotypes, the clonotypes found in all four sorted-subset donors had higher generation probabilities. Sharing across a few donors was observed for approximately 4.6% of naive CD4, about 3.2% of naive CD8, 2% to 2.5% of memory CD4, and around 0.44% of memory CD8 clonotypes. Only blood was sampled, and tissue TCR repertoires likely differ from those in blood. Larger estimated clonotype richness was generally found for naive subsets than for memory subsets.

The donors were healthy, HIV-negative adults with no recently reported acute infections or vaccinations. Every donor was a Caucasian adult residing in Nashville, Tennessee, USA. CD4+ T cells were enriched by magnetic negative selection, after which naive cells were positively selected on CD45RA and the negative fraction was taken as the memory subset. Blood was collected by leukapheresis, and PBMCs were isolated by Ficoll-Histopaque density gradient centrifugation and then cryopreserved in liquid nitrogen vapor phase. Purity and quantity of every magnetically sorted T cell population were checked by analytical flow cytometry. Genomic DNA was isolated from every sorted fraction and measured by UV absorbance on a Nanodrop 2000c. Using the deep immunoSEQ assay, TCR CDR3 regions were amplified from genomic DNA by multiplex PCR. Extracted genomic DNA from each cell subset was distributed evenly across all wells of several immunoSEQ 96-well plates, and each plate was treated as a replicate. For sorted subsets, about 220 ng of genomic DNA, equivalent to around 30,000 T cell genomes, went into each replicate PCR. Purified libraries were measured with a Qubit 3.0 fluorometer, size-checked on a Bioanalyzer 2100, and measured again with the KAPA Library Quantification kit. Every immunoSEQ 96-well plate was sequenced on a dedicated single-read 150-cycle Illumina NextSeq 550 flow cell. In the source study's methods: Because only junctional sequences without quality scores were contained in the immunoSEQ output, filtering matching that applied to full-length reads could not be performed. To assign V/J genes and CDR3, sequences were annotated against IMGT germline references using PyIR, a Python wrapper for IgBLAST v1.9. Reads with weak V/J assignments (E-value above 1e-6), missing CDR3, stop codons, out-of-frame junctions, or ambiguous translated residues were removed. V3J clonotypes were defined as sequences sharing an identical inferred V gene, J gene, and CDR3 amino acid sequence. The percentage overlap between two repertoires was calculated by dividing the number of shared unique clonotypes by the size of the smaller repertoire. Three approaches were used to assess repertoire richness: RTK rarefaction, the Chao1 estimator, and Recon v2.1 estimates of unobserved clonotypes. Generation probabilities for all TCRbeta clonotypes obtained by the gDNA method from a few donors were computed using OLGA. The immuneACCESS repertoire file appears here via TCRdb, limited to in-frame rearrangements. These files lack a portion of the clones; in checked studies, under half of the deficit traces to unresolved V genes, and the cause of the others is not known. V, J and clone size derive from that table, while D and trimming were established from the DNA sequence. For this sample there are roughly 2.2 million clones; more than 80% appear just once. The leading ten clones occupy about 0.39% of the sample.

Recombination connected TRBV10-3 to TRBJ2-5, and possibly TRBD2, on 6 matching bases. Specimen: naive CD4+ T cells from PBMCs. Read against the paper, the sample's cell subset or site label means: CD45RA+ positively selected. The TCR originated in a man between 18 and 29 years old in good health. Some clones in this sample may be carry-over from other donors' samples. The DNA is as follows: TGTGCCATCAGTATGGGGGGAGAGACCCAGTACTTC. This gives the protein CAISMGGETQYF.